The present entry profiles one TCR beta chain with its context. The sequenced template was cDNA made from the entire isolated RNA. Profiling relied on immunoSEQ multiplex PCR, and the TCRdb table lists in-frame clones only, not all of them. Of about 620,000 clones listed, 15% are singletons. The data stem from a study of beta chain features in type 1 diabetes. The CDR3 sequence is 15 residues long. Losses at the gene ends were 2 bases for V and 3 bases for J; bases not matched to a gene: 5. V and J are TRBV23-1 and TRBJ2-7; 9 bases fit TRBD2. TRBV23-1 is sorted into the ORF group, with uncertain function. The sample consisted of naive CD4+ T cells from blood. This receptor was identified in a man between 18 and 35 years old in good health. The CDR3 coding sequence is TGCGCCAGCAGTCAAGACCTAGCGGGGCACTACGAGCAGTACTTC. This translates into CASSQDLAGHYEQYF.